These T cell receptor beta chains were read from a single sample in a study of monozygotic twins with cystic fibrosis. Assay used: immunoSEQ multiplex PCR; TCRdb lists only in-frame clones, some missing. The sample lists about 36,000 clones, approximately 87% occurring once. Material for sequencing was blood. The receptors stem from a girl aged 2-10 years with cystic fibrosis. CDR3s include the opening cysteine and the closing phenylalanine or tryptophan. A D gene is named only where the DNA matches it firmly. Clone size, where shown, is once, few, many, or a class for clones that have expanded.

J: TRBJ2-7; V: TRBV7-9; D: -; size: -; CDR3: CASSLEGRINYEQYF; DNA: TGTGCCAGCAGCTTAGAGGGCAGGATTAACTACGAGCAGTACTTC
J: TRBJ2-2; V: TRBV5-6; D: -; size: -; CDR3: CASSLETPQNTGELFF; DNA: TGTGCCAGCAGCTTGGAAACTCCCCAGAACACCGGGGAGCTGTTTTTT
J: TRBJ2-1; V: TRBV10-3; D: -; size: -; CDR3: CAISEGGDYNEQFF; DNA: TGTGCCATCAGTGAAGGGGGAGACTACAATGAGCAGTTCTTC
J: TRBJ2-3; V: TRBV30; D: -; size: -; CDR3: CALKGFDTQYF; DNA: TGTGCCCTTAAAGGGTTCGATACGCAGTATTTT
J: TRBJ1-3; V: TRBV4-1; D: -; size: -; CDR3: CASSQAAGSSGNTIYF; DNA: TGCGCCAGCAGCCAAGCCGCCGGGAGCTCTGGAAACACCATATATTTT
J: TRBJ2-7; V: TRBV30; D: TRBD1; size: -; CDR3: CAWSPGTVLHEQYF; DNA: TGTGCCTGGAGCCCCGGGACAGTTCTGCACGAGCAGTACTTC
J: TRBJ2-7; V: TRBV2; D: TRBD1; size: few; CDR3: CASSSGTVSYEQYF; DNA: TGTGCCAGCAGTTCCGGGACAGTCTCCTACGAGCAGTACTTC
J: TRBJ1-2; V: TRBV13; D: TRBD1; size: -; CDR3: CASSLGHRGQGNGYTF; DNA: TGTGCCAGCAGCTTAGGCCATCGGGGACAGGGAAATGGCTACACCTTC
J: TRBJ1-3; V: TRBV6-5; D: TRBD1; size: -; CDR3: CASRRDSLIGNTIYF; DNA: TGTGCCAGCAGAAGGGACAGTTTAATTGGAAACACCATATATTTT
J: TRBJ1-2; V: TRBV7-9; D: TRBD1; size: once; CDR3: CASSLGGGQGPLPGGYTF; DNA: TGTGCCAGCAGCTTAGGGGGGGGACAGGGCCCACTCCCAGGCGGCTACACCTTC
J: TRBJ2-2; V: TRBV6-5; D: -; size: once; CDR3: CASSSIRVYDGELFF; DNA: TGTGCCAGCAGTTCAATTAGGGTTTATGACGGGGAGCTGTTTTTT
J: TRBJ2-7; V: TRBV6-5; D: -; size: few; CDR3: CASSRGGYSYEQYF; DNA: TGTGCCAGCAGTCGAGGGGGTTACTCCTACGAGCAGTACTTC
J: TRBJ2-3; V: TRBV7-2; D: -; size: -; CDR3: CASSLAAGASTDTQYF; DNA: TGTGCCAGCAGCCTCGCCGCCGGGGCTAGCACAGATACGCAGTATTTT
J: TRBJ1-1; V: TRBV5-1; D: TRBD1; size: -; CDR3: CASREGQLNTEAFF; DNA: TGCGCCAGCAGAGAGGGACAGCTGAACACTGAAGCTTTCTTT
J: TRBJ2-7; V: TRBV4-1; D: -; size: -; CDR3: CASSQEEGGSYEQYF; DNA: TGCGCCAGCAGCCAAGAGGAGGGTGGCTCCTACGAGCAGTACTTC
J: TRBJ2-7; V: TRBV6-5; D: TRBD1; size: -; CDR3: CASSYLGQGYEQYF; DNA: TGTGCCAGCAGTTACTTAGGACAGGGCTACGAGCAGTACTTC
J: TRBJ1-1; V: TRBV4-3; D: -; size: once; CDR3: CASSQDGGNAFF; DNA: TGCGCCAGCAGCCAAGATGGGGGCAATGCTTTCTTT
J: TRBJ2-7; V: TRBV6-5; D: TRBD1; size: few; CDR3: CASRRRQGEQYF; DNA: TGTGCCAGCAGACGCCGACAGGGCGAGCAGTACTTC
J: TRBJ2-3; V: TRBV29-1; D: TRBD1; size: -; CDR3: CSVAPKGTGRGTDTQYF; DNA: TGCAGCGTTGCCCCGAAAGGGACAGGGAGAGGCACAGATACGCAGTATTTT
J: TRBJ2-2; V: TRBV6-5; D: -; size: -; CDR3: CASSYSGRTGELFF; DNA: TGTGCCAGCAGTTACTCGGGGCGCACCGGGGAGCTGTTTTTT
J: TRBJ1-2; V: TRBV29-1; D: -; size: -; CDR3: CSTEEGYTF; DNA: TGCAGCACTGAGGAGGGCTACACCTTC
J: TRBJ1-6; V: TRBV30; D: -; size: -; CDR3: CAWSPRQSSYNSPLHF; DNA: TGTGCCTGGAGTCCAAGACAGAGCTCCTATAATTCACCCCTCCACTTT
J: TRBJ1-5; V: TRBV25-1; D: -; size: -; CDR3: CASSAAGNQPQHF; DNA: TGTGCCAGCAGTGCGGCAGGGAATCAGCCCCAGCATTTT
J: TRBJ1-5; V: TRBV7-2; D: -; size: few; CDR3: CASSSAGGFSNQPQHF; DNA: TGTGCCAGCAGCTCGGCGGGGGGATTTAGCAATCAGCCCCAGCATTTT
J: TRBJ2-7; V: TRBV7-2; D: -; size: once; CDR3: CASSLVPRGPGGEQYF; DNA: TGTGCCAGCAGCTTAGTACCCCGGGGGCCGGGAGGCGAGCAGTACTTC
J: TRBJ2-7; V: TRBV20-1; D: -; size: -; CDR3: CSARDGEQYF; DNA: TGCAGTGCTAGAGACGGGGAGCAGTACTTC
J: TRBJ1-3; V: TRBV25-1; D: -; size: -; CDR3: CASSRSQSLGNTIYF; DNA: TGTGCCAGCAGTAGATCACAGAGCCTTGGAAACACCATATATTTT
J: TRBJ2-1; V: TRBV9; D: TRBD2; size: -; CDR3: CASSVTSGSYNEQFF; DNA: TGTGCCAGCAGCGTGACTAGCGGCTCCTACAATGAGCAGTTCTTC
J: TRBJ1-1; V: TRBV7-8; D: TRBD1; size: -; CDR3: CASSLAGQGPTEAFF; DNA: TGTGCCAGCAGCTTAGCAGGACAGGGGCCTACTGAAGCTTTCTTT
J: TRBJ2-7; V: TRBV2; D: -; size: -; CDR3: CASTIQGIEQYF; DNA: TGTGCCAGCACTATACAGGGTATCGAGCAGTACTTC
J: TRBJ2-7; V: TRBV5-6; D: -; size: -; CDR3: CASSYPYPIYEQYF; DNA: TGTGCCAGCAGTTACCCATACCCAATCTACGAGCAGTACTTC
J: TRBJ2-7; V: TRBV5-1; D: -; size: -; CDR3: CASSRRYSYEQYF; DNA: TGCGCCAGCAGTAGGCGGTACTCCTACGAGCAGTACTTC
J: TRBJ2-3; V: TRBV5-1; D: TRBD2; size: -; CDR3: CASSLDGLASADTQYF; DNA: TGCGCCAGCAGCTTGGATGGACTAGCGTCAGCAGATACGCAGTATTTT
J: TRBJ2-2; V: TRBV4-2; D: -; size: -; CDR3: CASSQDSISGGSGELFF; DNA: TGTGCCAGCAGCCAAGATTCAATCAGTGGGGGGAGCGGGGAGCTGTTTTTT
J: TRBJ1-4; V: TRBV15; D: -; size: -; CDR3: CATSRDTRGGEKLFF; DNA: TGTGCCACCAGCAGAGATACAAGGGGGGGTGAAAAACTGTTTTTT
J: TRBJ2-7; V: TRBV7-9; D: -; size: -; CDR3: CASSKGSLPYEQYF; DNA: TGTGCCAGCAGCAAAGGGAGCCTCCCCTACGAGCAGTACTTC
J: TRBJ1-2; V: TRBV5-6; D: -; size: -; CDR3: CASSPQGVFGYTF; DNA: TGTGCCAGCAGCCCTCAGGGTGTATTTGGCTACACCTTC
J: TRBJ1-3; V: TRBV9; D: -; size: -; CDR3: CASSATGTRIGNTIYF; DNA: TGTGCCAGCAGCGCAACAGGGACGAGGATCGGAAACACCATATATTTT
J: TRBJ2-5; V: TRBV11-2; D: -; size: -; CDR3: CASSLEVLSGMTQYF; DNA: TGTGCCAGCAGCTTAGAGGTTCTCTCGGGGATGACCCAGTACTTC
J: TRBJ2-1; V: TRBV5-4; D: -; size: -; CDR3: CASSLRGDERNEQFF; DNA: TGTGCCAGCAGCTTGAGGGGCGACGAGAGAAATGAGCAGTTCTTC